This T cell receptor beta chain was found in a study of cytomegalovirus exposure and HLA in healthy donors. Regarding the study as a whole: A likely sequencing artifact accounted for one observed cluster of highly shared sequence variants.

Notes on this clone: As yet, its antigen is unknown.

Primers: 60 Vbeta forward and 13 Jbeta reverse. Method: immunoSEQ multiplex PCR; TCRdb's copy keeps in-frame clones and lacks some. In all, the sample yields 150,000 to 200,000 clones. Germline lookup yields CDR1 SGHTA and CDR2 FQGNSA. V lost 1 base and J lost 11, with 11 bases in between. CDR3 length equals 12 residues. The specimen sequenced was PBMCs. The clonotype was recovered from a man aged 25 to 45 in good health and CMV-seronegative. This sequence joins TRBV7-2 and TRBJ1-1; maybe TRBD1 (6 bases). The DNA for the CDR3 is TGTGCCAGCAGCTTAGATGGGGGCCCGGCTTTCTTT. Its translation: CASSLDGGPAFF. Full variable domain (rest looked up from reference TRBV7-2 and TRBJ1-1): GAGVSQSPSNKVTEKGKDVELRCDPISGHTALYWYRQSLGQGLEFLIYFQGNSAPDKSGLPSDRFSAERTGGSVSTLTIQRTQQEDSAVYLCASSLDGGPAFFGQGTRLTVV.